This T cell receptor (beta chain) stems from a study of blood T cell repertoires in COVID-19. The wider study: Material from acute and convalescent COVID-19 was sourced from the United States, Italy and Spain.

V shed 1 base and J shed 0 bases, with 13 bases lying between them. From germline, CDR1 is MDHEN and CDR2 SYDVKM. The CDR3 runs to 17 residues. Sequencing used immunoSEQ multiplex PCR; TCRdb keeps in-frame clones, though not all of them. The sample gives about 190,000 clones, 82% of which show up once; roughly 8% is in the top ten. The chain joins TRBV28 to TRBJ2-4, with D perhaps matching TRBD1 (6 bases). The origin of this receptor is a woman aged 60 to 75 with COVID-19, enrolled during active disease. The sequencing input was peripheral blood. The CDR3 bases are TGTGCCAGCAGTTTATCGACAGGAATTCTAGCCAAAAACATTCAGTACTTC. The encoded protein is CASSLSTGILAKNIQYF.